Sequencing of this T cell receptor beta chain was carried out in a study of T cell changes during pregnancy in multiple sclerosis. Here immunoSEQ multiplex PCR was the method, and the copy in TCRdb shows in-frame clones only, minus some. Found here are over 45,000 clones, around 85% of them singletons; the top ten hold around 0.4%. V was trimmed by 5 bases and J by 4 bases, leaving 14 bases between them. The CDR3 runs 14 residues. Germline CDR1 reads SEHNR; CDR2 reads FQNEAQ (reference sequence). This TCR came from a female donor with multiple sclerosis, enrolled in a pregnancy study. The chain is built from TRBV7-9 and TRBJ1-2, with D perhaps matching TRBD1 (6 bases). The sequencing used CD4+ T cells from peripheral blood mononuclear cells, collected in the third trimester of pregnancy. In DNA form, the CDR3 reads TGTGCCAGCAGCCTGGGGGCAGGAGCCTATGGCTACACCTTC. Amino acid sequence: CASSLGAGAYGYTF.